This T cell receptor (beta chain) was profiled in a study of blood T cell repertoires in COVID-19. On the study more broadly: Samples came from the United States, Italy and Spain, spanning acute and convalescent COVID-19. T cells, B-cell-depleted T cells, or PBMCs provided the cDNA or gDNA that served as material.

The length of the CDR3 is 12 residues. V was pared by 2 bases and J by 4 bases, with 4 bases between. CDR1 and CDR2 from the germline V gene are SGHTA and FQGNSA. Notes on this clone: Additional DNA sequences in this sample encode the identical CDR3.

Per the study methods: Estimation of nucleated cell counts relied on the amplification of reference gene primers. Libraries were prepared by immunoSEQ multiplex PCR; TCRdb keeps only in-frame clonotypes and omits some of them. The V and J calls and clone size are taken from that table; D and trimming were inferred from the DNA. The table lists 45,000 to 55,000 clones, 70% to 90% of them singletons. The chain carries TRBV7-2 and TRBJ2-3; D unclear. Sequenced input: peripheral blood. This clonotype was obtained from a human donor in a cohort sampled during active COVID-19. This CDR3 is CASSLSSDTQYF. The CDR3 DNA reads as TGTGCCAGCAGCTTATCATCAGATACGCAGTATTTT.